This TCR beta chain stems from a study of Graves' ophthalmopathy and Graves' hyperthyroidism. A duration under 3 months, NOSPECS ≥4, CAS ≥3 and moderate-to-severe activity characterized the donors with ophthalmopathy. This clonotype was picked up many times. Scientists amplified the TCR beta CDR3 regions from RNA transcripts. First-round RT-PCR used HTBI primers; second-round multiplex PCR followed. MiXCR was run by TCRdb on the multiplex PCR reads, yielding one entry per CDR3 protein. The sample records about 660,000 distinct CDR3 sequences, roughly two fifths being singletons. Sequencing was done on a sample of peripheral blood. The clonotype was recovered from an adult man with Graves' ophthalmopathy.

As DNA, the CDR3 is TGCAGCGCCCGGACAGCGAACACTGAAGCTTTCTTT. Its translation is CSARTANTEAFF. The chain has TRBV29-1 and TRBJ1-1; tentatively, D is TRBD1 (6 bases). Trimming left V 7 bases short and J 1 base short, with 10 bases between. Germline values: CDR1 SQVTM, CDR2 ANQGSEA. CDR3 length: 12 residues. Full variable domain (missing parts from reference TRBV29-1 and TRBJ1-1): SAVISQKPSRDICQRGTSLTIQCQVDSQVTMMFWYRQQPGQSLTLIATANQGSEATYESGFVIDKFPISRPNLTFSTLTVSNMSPEDSSIYLCSARTANTEAFFGQGTRLTVV.